This T cell receptor beta chain was captured by sequencing in a study of T cell repertoires in cytomegalovirus infection. On the study more broadly: Epitope selection comprised recently identified HLA-C-restricted CMV epitopes and well-studied HLA-B-restricted CMV epitopes.

The ends were cut back, 7 bases at V and 1 base at J, with 7 bases in the middle. Germline-derived CDR1 and CDR2 are MNHEY and SVGEGT. The CDR3 spans 13 residues. Findings and limits, study-wide: Of the TCR beta families, the public ones yielded a cumulative frequency that identified carriers of CMV plus the relevant HLA.

In TCRdb, the reads were re-called with MiXCR into one record per CDR3 protein. Of nearly 700,000 distinct CDR3 sequences listed, around 31% are singletons. This clonotype was counted only a few times. The antigen is undetermined. The sequence derives from a human donor in good health (CMV status not recorded). Some clones in this sample may be carry-over from other donors' samples. The chain employs TRBV6-2 or TRBV6-3 and TRBJ2-2; D might be TRBD2 (5 bases). The sample here was cultured PBMCs, taken from culture after CMV antigen stimulation. CDR3: CASNRGNTGELFF. CDR3 bases: TGTGCCAGCAATCGGGGGAACACCGGGGAGCTGTTTTTT.